This TCR beta chain emerged from a study of metastatic and nonmetastatic thyroid tumors. Overall study: The comparison covered peripheral blood and tumor or nodule tissue in malignant and benign thyroid patients. Findings and caveats of the study: For both blood and tumor, malignant thyroid tumors reportedly showed significantly higher TCR beta diversity than benign nodules did.

This clone was seen repeatedly, ten times or more. What it binds is not known. All patients reached thyroid surgery having received no treatment beforehand. J lost 4 bases, V lost 3 bases, and 4 bases had no gene match. The germline CDR1 and CDR2 sequences are SGHTA and FQGNSA. The CDR3 runs 14 residues. Original methodology: Across clinicopathological groups, CDR3 differences served as the basis for building a distant-metastasis classifier for papillary thyroid cancer. Using MiXCR, TCRdb re-called clones from the PCR reads. The V and J calls, along with clone size, are taken from TCRdb and not from the paper's own processing. This sample carries roughly 53,000 clones, roughly 20% of them seen once, and the ten largest clones take 3.5% to 4.5%.

The sample comprised blood. The chain uses TRBV7-2 and TRBJ2-5; 8 positions agree with TRBD1. The receptor was isolated from a female donor with papillary thyroid cancer or a benign thyroid nodule (not recorded which). Some clones in this sample may be carry-over from other donors' samples. As DNA, the CDR3 is TGTGCCAGCAGCTTTAGAACAGGGGGAGAGACCCAGTACTTC. Translation: CASSFRTGGETQYF.